These T cell receptor beta chains were read from a single sample in a study of CD8+ T cells in alopecia areata. The repertoire was sequenced with immunoSEQ multiplex PCR; TCRdb's copy has only in-frame clones and lacks some. The table includes over 90,000 clones, approximately 84% detected once. Sequencing used CD8+ T cells sorted from blood, obtained at approximately week 34, from a patient treated with tofacitinib. The receptors stem from a human donor with alopecia areata. The CDR3 runs from the conserved cysteine through the conserved F or W. The D gene is left open where the match is weak. Part of the rows lack a size; the others show once, few, many or a class for expanded clones.

V gene	CDR3 length	clone size	J gene	D gene	CDR3 DNA	CDR3 protein
TRBV5-1	14	-	TRBJ2-3	-	TGCGCCAGCAGCGACTCCGGGACACTAGATACGCAGTATTTT	CASSDSGTLDTQYF
TRBV5-8	14	-	TRBJ1-1	-	TGTGCCAGCAGCTGGAACCAGGGGTCTACTGAAGCTTTCTTT	CASSWNQGSTEAFF
TRBV2	17	-	TRBJ2-5	TRBD1	TGTGCCAGCAGGGACCGCGCGGGACAGGGGTCGGGAGAGACCCAGTACTTC	CASRDRAGQGSGETQYF
TRBV11-2	14	-	TRBJ2-7	TRBD2	TGTGCCAGCAGCTGGGGGAGGGGCTTCTACGAGCAGTACTTC	CASSWGRGFYEQYF
TRBV6-5	12	-	TRBJ2-1	-	TGTGCCAGCAGTTTCGGGTACAATGAGCAGTTCTTC	CASSFGYNEQFF
TRBV27	13	-	TRBJ1-1	-	TGTGCCAGCAGTTTACTCGGGGGGACTGAAGCTTTCTTT	CASSLLGGTEAFF
TRBV2	14	-	TRBJ1-1	-	TGTGCCAGCAGTGACCAGTCTTCGTTGGGGGAAGCTTTCTTT	CASSDQSSLGEAFF
TRBV30	14	few	TRBJ2-3	-	TGTGCCTGGAGTGTGGGGACATCCACAGATACGCAGTATTTT	CAWSVGTSTDTQYF
TRBV27	15	-	TRBJ2-1	-	TGTGCCAGCGGGTTAGCGGAGCTTCCCTACAATGAGCAGTTCTTC	CASGLAELPYNEQFF
TRBV7-2	14	few	TRBJ2-7	-	TGTGCCAGCAGCTTAACAGACAGAAGAGGCGAGCAGTACTTC	CASSLTDRRGEQYF
TRBV7-2	15	-	TRBJ2-7	-	TGTGCCAGCAGCCAGAATGGTGTCCGTATTTACGAGCAGTACTTC	CASSQNGVRIYEQYF
TRBV19	12	-	TRBJ2-7	-	TGTGCCAGTAGTATACCATCCTACGAGCAGTACTTC	CASSIPSYEQYF
TRBV5-4	15	-	TRBJ2-2	TRBD1	TGTGCCAGCAGCCGAGACAGGGGGTTGTCCGGGGAGCTGTTTTTT	CASSRDRGLSGELFF
TRBV4-1	15	-	TRBJ2-7	TRBD1	TGCGCCAGCAGCCAGGGTACAGGGGACTCCTACGAGCAGTACTTC	CASSQGTGDSYEQYF
TRBV29-1	16	few	TRBJ2-1	-	TGCAGCGTTGATGACAGACTTTCTGCCCAGAACAATGAGCAGTTCTTC	CSVDDRLSAQNNEQFF
TRBV29-1	10	-	TRBJ2-3	-	TGCAGCGCCATAACAGATACGCAGTATTTT	CSAITDTQYF
TRBV27	15	-	TRBJ2-3	-	TGTGCCAGCAGTTTATCGCTCAGTCCTTCAGATACGCAGTATTTT	CASSLSLSPSDTQYF
TRBV11-2	15	-	TRBJ2-1	TRBD2	TGTGCCAGCAGCACGACTAGCGGGAGCGGCAATGAGCAGTTCTTC	CASSTTSGSGNEQFF
TRBV27	13	-	TRBJ2-5	TRBD2	TGTGCCAGCAGTTTAGGGGGAGGGGAGACCCAGTACTTC	CASSLGGGETQYF
TRBV11-2	16	-	TRBJ2-7	TRBD1	TGTGCCAGCAGCTTAGATCACAGGACAGGGTGGAACGAGCAGTACTTC	CASSLDHRTGWNEQYF
TRBV9	17	-	TRBJ2-1	-	TGTGCCAGCAGCGCCCGCTTAGCGGCGGGGACCTACAATGAGCAGTTCTTC	CASSARLAAGTYNEQFF
TRBV29-1	14	-	TRBJ2-1	TRBD2	TGCAGCGTTGTGTCACTAGCGGGAAGAAATGAGCAGTTCTTC	CSVVSLAGRNEQFF
TRBV2	16	-	TRBJ1-4	-	TGTGCCAGCTCCCCCACGGTTACAGGCTGGCAGGAAAAACTGTTTTTT	CASSPTVTGWQEKLFF
TRBV27	14	once	TRBJ2-2	TRBD1	TGTGCCAGCACCGGGACAGCCGCCACCGGGGAGCTGTTTTTT	CASTGTAATGELFF
TRBV29-1	13	-	TRBJ1-2	-	TGCAGCGTATATCGTGGGGGGGAGTACGGCTACACCTTC	CSVYRGGEYGYTF
TRBV7-9	16	-	TRBJ1-2	-	TGTGCCAGCAGCCAAACTGGTGGCAAACAAACCTATGGCTACACCTTC	CASSQTGGKQTYGYTF
TRBV7-9	16	-	TRBJ2-3	-	TGTGCCAGCAGCTTAGGTGTAGCGGACAACACAGATACGCAGTATTTT	CASSLGVADNTDTQYF
TRBV7-9	15	-	TRBJ2-7	TRBD1	TGTGCCAGCAGCGCTAGACAGGGTGAGGGCTACGAGCAGTACTTC	CASSARQGEGYEQYF
TRBV19	12	-	TRBJ2-3	-	TGTGCCAGTCATCAGGGTGCAGATACGCAGTATTTT	CASHQGADTQYF
TRBV7-9	14	-	TRBJ2-3	-	TGTGCCAGCAGCTCATCGGACAGACCAGATACGCAGTATTTT	CASSSSDRPDTQYF
TRBV14	14	-	TRBJ2-7	-	TGTGCCAGCAGCCAAGGGGCAGGGGCCTACGAGCAGTACTTC	CASSQGAGAYEQYF
TRBV11-2	16	-	TRBJ1-4	-	TGTGCCAGCAGTGCCCTAGGGGCGGATGGGGACGAAAAACTGTTTTTT	CASSALGADGDEKLFF
TRBV7-9	15	-	TRBJ2-7	-	TGTGCCAGCAGCTTAGCGGGTGGGCAGGGTAACGAGCAGTACTTC	CASSLAGGQGNEQYF
TRBV6-5	14	-	TRBJ2-1	-	TGTGCCAGCAGTCTCGGGGGCTCCTACAATGAGCAGTTCTTC	CASSLGGSYNEQFF
TRBV27	13	-	TRBJ1-1	TRBD1	TGTGCCAGCACGGGACAGGGCGGCACTGAAGCTTTCTTT	CASTGQGGTEAFF
TRBV5-6	14	-	TRBJ2-2	-	TGTGCCAGCAGACCCCCAGGTGACTTCAGGGAGCTGTTTTTT	CASRPPGDFRELFF
TRBV2	15	once	TRBJ2-7	-	TGTGCCAGCAGTGATGATAGCAGAGACTCCTACGAGCAGTACTTC	CASSDDSRDSYEQYF
TRBV19	15	-	TRBJ2-6	-	TGTGCCAGTAAGACATATCATTCAGGGGCCAACGTCCTGACTTTC	CASKTYHSGANVLTF
TRBV27	15	-	TRBJ1-2	TRBD1	TGTGCCAGCAGTCGCGGGATACAGGGGTTCTATGGCTACACCTTC	CASSRGIQGFYGYTF
TRBV19	13	-	TRBJ2-1	-	TGTGCCAGTAGTATTGGCGGCTACAATGAGCAGTTCTTC	CASSIGGYNEQFF
TRBV6-6	14	-	TRBJ2-3	TRBD2	TGTGCCAGCTGGGCGGGAGGGATCACAGATACGCAGTATTTT	CASWAGGITDTQYF
TRBV28	15	-	TRBJ2-1	TRBD2	TGTGCCAGCAGTGCCGCGCTAGCGGTGGCCAATGAGCAGTTCTTC	CASSAALAVANEQFF
TRBV7-9	12	-	TRBJ1-2	-	TGTGCCAGCAGCTCCGGACGGTATGGCTACACCTTC	CASSSGRYGYTF